A selection of T cell receptor beta chains follows, all from one sample in a study of blood T cell repertoires in COVID-19. Sequencing used immunoSEQ multiplex PCR; TCRdb keeps in-frame clones, though not all of them. Of approximately 260,000 clones in the sample, about 88% were seen once. The specimen was peripheral blood. These receptors originate from a middle-aged woman who had recovered from COVID-19. CDR3s leave out the opening cysteine and the closing phenylalanine or tryptophan. A D gene is named only where the DNA matches it firmly.

J gene: TRBJ1-5; V gene: TRBV2; D gene: NA; CDR3 protein: ASRQGINQPQH
J gene: TRBJ2-5; V gene: TRBV28; D gene: NA; CDR3 protein: ASSLIGTRGTQY
J gene: TRBJ2-7; V gene: TRBV6-1; D gene: NA; CDR3 protein: ASSVQGLGNRGEQY
J gene: TRBJ2-3; V gene: TRBV14; D gene: NA; CDR3 protein: ASSQDGGPSTDTQY
J gene: TRBJ1-4; V gene: TRBV7-9; D gene: NA; CDR3 protein: ASKKERQGEKLF
J gene: TRBJ1-5; V gene: TRBV3-1/TRBV3-2; D gene: NA; CDR3 protein: ASSRGGRAQPQH
J gene: TRBJ1-1; V gene: TRBV9; D gene: NA; CDR3 protein: ASSVGPSWRAMNTEAF
J gene: TRBJ2-1; V gene: TRBV27; D gene: TRBD2; CDR3 protein: ASSAGLAGYNEQF
J gene: TRBJ2-5; V gene: TRBV2; D gene: TRBD1; CDR3 protein: ASQGQGHQETQY
J gene: TRBJ1-2; V gene: TRBV18; D gene: NA; CDR3 protein: ASSRAGDGYT
J gene: TRBJ1-1; V gene: TRBV6-2/TRBV6-3; D gene: NA; CDR3 protein: ASSYPVGSMNTEAF
J gene: TRBJ2-5; V gene: TRBV7-6; D gene: NA; CDR3 protein: ASSLVQGQETQY
J gene: TRBJ1-1; V gene: TRBV25-1; D gene: NA; CDR3 protein: ASRGGGTDEAF
J gene: TRBJ2-5; V gene: TRBV7-2; D gene: TRBD2; CDR3 protein: ASSSRLAGLSWETQY
J gene: TRBJ1-2; V gene: TRBV18; D gene: NA; CDR3 protein: ASSPTGTAGYGYT
J gene: TRBJ2-3; V gene: TRBV25-1; D gene: TRBD1; CDR3 protein: ASSGDRGTDTQY
J gene: TRBJ2-7; V gene: TRBV7-9; D gene: TRBD1; CDR3 protein: ASSPGGSSYEQY
J gene: TRBJ2-3; V gene: TRBV4-2; D gene: NA; CDR3 protein: ASSQERGMGDTQY
J gene: TRBJ2-7; V gene: TRBV30; D gene: TRBD1; CDR3 protein: ACDAGGYEQY
J gene: TRBJ2-1; V gene: TRBV7-9; D gene: NA; CDR3 protein: ASSLVLQSSGVNEQF
J gene: TRBJ1-1; V gene: TRBV19; D gene: TRBD1; CDR3 protein: ASSKRTDREAAF
J gene: TRBJ1-2; V gene: TRBV7-2; D gene: TRBD1; CDR3 protein: ASSSNRQGIRGYT
J gene: TRBJ1-3; V gene: TRBV5-4; D gene: NA; CDR3 protein: ASSNGGRVGNTIY